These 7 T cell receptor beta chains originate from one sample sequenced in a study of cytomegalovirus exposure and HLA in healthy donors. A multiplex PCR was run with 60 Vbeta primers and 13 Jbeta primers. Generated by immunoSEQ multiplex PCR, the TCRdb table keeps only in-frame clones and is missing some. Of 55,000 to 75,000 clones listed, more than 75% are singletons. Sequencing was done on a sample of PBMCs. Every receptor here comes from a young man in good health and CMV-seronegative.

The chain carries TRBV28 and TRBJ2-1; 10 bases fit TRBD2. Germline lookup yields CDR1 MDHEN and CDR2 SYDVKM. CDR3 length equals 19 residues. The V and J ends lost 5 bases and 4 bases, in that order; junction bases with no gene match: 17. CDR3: CASSLPPWGAGGGYNEQFF. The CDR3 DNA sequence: TGTGCCAGCAGTCTACCCCCCTGGGGAGCGGGGGGGGGTTACAATGAGCAGTTCTTC. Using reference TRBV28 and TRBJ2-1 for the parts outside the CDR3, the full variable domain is DVKVTQSSRYLVKRTGEKVFLECVQDMDHENMFWYRQDPGLGLRLIYFSYDVKMKEKGDIPEGYSVSREKKERFSLILESASTNQTSMYLCASSLPPWGAGGGYNEQFFGPGTRLTVL.

CDR3 in DNA: TGTGCCAGCAGTGGGACCGGGACAGACTATGGCTACACCTTC. This sequence encodes CASSGTGTDYGYTF. The rearrangement links TRBV28 to TRBJ1-2; 7 bases align to TRBD1. V trimming: 5 bases; J trimming: 3 bases; junction bases outside the gene matches: 6. Germline CDR1 MDHEN, CDR2 SYDVKM. This CDR3 has 14 amino acids.

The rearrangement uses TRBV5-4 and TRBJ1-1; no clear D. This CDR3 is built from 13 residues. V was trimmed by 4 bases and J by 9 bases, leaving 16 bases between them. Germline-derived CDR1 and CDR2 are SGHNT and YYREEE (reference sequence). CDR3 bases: TGTGCCAGCAGCCCGACACACGAGACTAAAGCTTTCTTT. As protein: CASSPTHETKAFF.

The CDR3 loop reads CASSPSRGQETQYF. DNA for the CDR3: TGTGCCAGCTCACCGTCGCGGGGGCAAGAGACCCAGTACTTC. The rearrangement joins TRBV18 to TRBJ2-5; 7 positions agree with TRBD2. The germline CDR1 and CDR2 sequences are KGHSH and LQKENI. V shed 3 bases, J shed 2 bases, and the junction held 3 bases outside the gene matches. CDR3 length: 14 residues.

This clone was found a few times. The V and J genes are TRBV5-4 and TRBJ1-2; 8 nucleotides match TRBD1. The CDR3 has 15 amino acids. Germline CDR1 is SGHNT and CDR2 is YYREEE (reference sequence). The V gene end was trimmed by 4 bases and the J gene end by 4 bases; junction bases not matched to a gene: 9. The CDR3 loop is CASSLGGQGLYGYTF. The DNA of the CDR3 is TGTGCCAGCAGCCTAGGAGGACAGGGCCTCTATGGCTACACCTTC. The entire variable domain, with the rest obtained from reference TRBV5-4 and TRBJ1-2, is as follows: ETGVTQSPTHLIKTRGQQVTLRCSSQSGHNTVSWYQQALGQGPQFIFQYYREEENGRGNFPPRFSGLQFPNYSSELNVNALELDDSALYLCASSLGGQGLYGYTFGSGTRLTVV.

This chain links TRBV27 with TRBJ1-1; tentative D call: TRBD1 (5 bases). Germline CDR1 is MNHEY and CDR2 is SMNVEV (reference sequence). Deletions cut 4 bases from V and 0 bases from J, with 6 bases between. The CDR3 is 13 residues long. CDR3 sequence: CASSSGLNTEAFF. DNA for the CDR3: TGTGCCAGCAGTTCAGGGTTGAACACTGAAGCTTTCTTT.

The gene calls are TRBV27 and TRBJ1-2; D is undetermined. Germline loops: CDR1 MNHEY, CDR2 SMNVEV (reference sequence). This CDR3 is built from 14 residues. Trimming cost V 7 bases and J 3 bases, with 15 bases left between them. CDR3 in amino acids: CASTQAGSHYGYTF. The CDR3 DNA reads TGTGCCAGCACCCAAGCGGGGTCCCACTATGGCTACACCTTC.